A selection of T cell receptor beta chains follows, all from one sample in a study of OX40 agonist ivuxolimab in advanced cancers. Only in-frame clones appear in the TCRdb table, and some are missing; sequencing was by immunoSEQ multiplex PCR. Of under 80,000 clones detected, about 85% appear once; the ten largest clones hold roughly 4%. Here the sequenced sample was CD4+ or CD8+ T cells sorted from blood, taken in a trial of the OX40 agonist ivuxolimab. Receptors originate from an adult with an advanced solid tumor such as melanoma, head and neck, liver or kidney cancer. Each CDR3 is given without its conserved first and last residue.

j_gene	v_gene	CDR3aa
TRBJ1-2	TRBV5-1	ASSLDGTGSTNYGYT
TRBJ1-1	TRBV2	ASSGQAHTEAF
TRBJ1-2	TRBV2	ASSDPSGQRYGYT
TRBJ1-2	TRBV7-2	ASSEQGAIYGYT
TRBJ1-2	TRBV18	ASSPDDGYT
TRBJ1-6	TRBV6-1	ASVVGNSPLH
TRBJ1-2	TRBV27	ATWGQGAGYGYT
TRBJ2-7	TRBV6-1	ASSERASSEQY
TRBJ1-2	TRBV18	ASSPFSGTVDGYT
TRBJ1-6	TRBV7-2	ASSLDRAYSPLH
TRBJ2-7	TRBV5-1	ASSRSQGYEQY
TRBJ1-5	TRBV6-5	ASSYGGGRGQPQH
TRBJ1-2	TRBV5-1	ASSLVWRNLYGYT
TRBJ1-5	TRBV7-2	ASSLSGGSNQPQH
TRBJ2-7	TRBV18	ASLLDRFVGYEQY
TRBJ1-1	TRBV6-5	ASRGRGAPNTEAF
TRBJ2-7	TRBV6-6	ASSYSFKPFSYEQY
TRBJ1-5	TRBV29-1	SALGDREGQPQH
TRBJ1-6	TRBV5-1	ASSLQGEDSPLH
TRBJ2-5	TRBV5-1	ASSLVGRGETQY
TRBJ2-5	TRBV10-2	ASSPAETQY
TRBJ2-7	TRBV5-5	ASNPGLPTYEQY
TRBJ2-2	TRBV18	ASSPGSTTGELF
TRBJ1-5	TRBV4-1	ASSQDWGGAQPQH
TRBJ2-4	TRBV18	ASSQEILAKNIQY
TRBJ2-7	TRBV6-5	ASSLAGGPYEQY
TRBJ2-1	TRBV7-2	ASSIVNEQF
TRBJ1-1	TRBV6-1	ASPKNTEAF
TRBJ2-3	TRBV20-1	STNKDTQY
TRBJ1-2	TRBV10-3	AIKTGADGYT
TRBJ1-1	TRBV14	ASSRGGKGPEAF
TRBJ1-5	TRBV18	ASSPSGGNQPQH
TRBJ2-7	TRBV7-9	ASSYWRRDEQY
TRBJ2-7	TRBV18	ASSPPGGNEQY
TRBJ2-1	TRBV11-3	ASSLAVWGQSYNEQF
TRBJ2-3	TRBV7-9	ASRPTSSQADTQY
TRBJ1-1	TRBV19	ASSIWGLNTEAF